These 19 T cell receptor beta chains were sequenced from one sample in a study of shared clonotypes between healthy human individuals. TCRdb keeps only in-frame clones here, not all; method: immunoSEQ multiplex PCR. Of more than 900,000 clones in the sample, 70% to 80% were seen once. The sample consisted of memory CD4+ T cells from PBMCs. The subset here: CD45RA-negative fraction. These receptors were collected from a man between 18 and 35 years old in good health. Some clones in this sample may be carry-over from other donors' samples.

The chain joins TRBV7-3 to TRBJ2-7; D is undetermined. The V and J ends lost 5 bases and 2 bases respectively, with 16 bases between them. The CDR3 contains 15 residues. Germline V CDR1 and CDR2: SGHTA, FQGTGA. CDR3 protein: CASSLRQSGTYEQYF. CDR3 sequence (DNA): TGTGCCAGCAGCCTCCGCCAGAGTGGAACCTACGAGCAGTACTTC.

This rearrangement joins TRBV7-3 to TRBJ2-5; 12 positions match TRBD2. The CDR3 spans 15 residues. J was trimmed by 4 bases and V by 4 bases; bases with no gene match: 4. Germline lookup yields CDR1 SGHTA and CDR2 FQGTGA. The CDR3 nucleotides are TGTGCCAGCAGCTCGACTAGCGGGAGTATAGAGACCCAGTACTTC. Its translation: CASSSTSGSIETQYF. Full variable domain (missing parts from reference TRBV7-3 and TRBJ2-5): GAGVSQTPSNKVTEKGKYVELRCDPISGHTALYWYRQSLGQGPEFLIYFQGTGAADDSGLPNDRFFAVRPEGSVSTLKIQRTERGDSAVYLCASSSTSGSIETQYFGPGTRLLVL.

V usage is TRBV28 and J usage is TRBJ1-5; no clear D gene. The CDR3 is 18 residues long. V lost 3 bases and J 0 bases, leaving 18 bases between the germline ends. CDR1 is MDHEN, CDR2 SYDVKM, per germline. CDR3 protein: CASSFPRTASYSNQPQHF. The CDR3 DNA sequence: TGTGCCAGCAGTTTCCCGCGCACAGCCAGCTATAGCAATCAGCCCCAGCATTTT.

The genes are TRBV5-1 and TRBJ2-2, with D hard to call. CDR1 SGHRS and CDR2 YFSETQ come from the germline V gene. V was trimmed by 3 bases and J by 0 bases, leaving 12 bases between them. The CDR3 totals 16 residues. Here the CDR3 DNA reads TGCGCCAGCAGCTCCTCGCTGGCTACGAACACCGGGGAGCTGTTTTTT. It codes for CASSSSLATNTGELFF.

The rearrangement joins TRBV6-1 to TRBJ2-7, with D unclear. The V end lost 1 base, the J end lost 4 bases, and 11 bases lay between the germline ends. Germline V CDR1 and CDR2: MNHNS, SASEGT. This CDR3 is built from 14 residues. The DNA of the CDR3 is TGTGCCAGCAGTGAAGGGACGGAACTTTACGAGCAGTACTTC. It is translated as CASSEGTELYEQYF.

The J gene is TRBJ1-2, the V gene TRBV4-2; TRBD1 is a possible D gene (6 bases). Germline values: CDR1 LGHNA, CDR2 YNFKEQ. The CDR3 contains 15 residues. V shed 0 bases and J shed 4 bases, with 12 bases lying between them. The CDR3 is CASSQEKQGPYGYTF. DNA for the CDR3: TGTGCCAGCAGCCAAGAAAAACAGGGCCCCTATGGCTACACCTTC.

V and J are TRBV10-3 and TRBJ1-4; 11 bases are a match to TRBD1. The CDR3 is 17 amino acids. From germline, CDR1 is ENHRY and CDR2 SYGVKD. J gave up 7 bases and V 5 bases, and 12 bases lay outside the gene matches. Here the CDR3 DNA reads TGTGCCATCAGTCCATTCTTTCCCGGGACAGGGGGTGAAAAACTGTTTTTT. This encodes CAISPFFPGTGGEKLFF.

On this clone itself: A read error is possible here, since a much larger clone lies one base away. The same CDR3 can be traced to other DNA sequences in this sample. V is TRBV30 and J is TRBJ2-7; tentative D call: TRBD2 (5 bases). The length of the CDR3 is 12 residues. Trimming took off 0 bases at V and 5 bases at J, with 8 bases between the two ends. Germline V gene sequence: CDR1 GTSNPN, CDR2 SVGIG (reference sequence). DNA for the CDR3: TGTGCCTGGAGTGTGTCGGGGAACGAGCAGTACTTC. This encodes CAWSVSGNEQYF.

To note about this clone: Just one base apart from a much larger clone, this may be a read error. The chain couples TRBV27 to TRBJ2-7; D is uncertain. The V gene's germline CDR1 is MNHEY and CDR2 SMNVEV (reference sequence). The CDR3 has 11 amino acids. V was trimmed by 3 bases and J by 0 bases, leaving 0 bases between them. CDR3 sequence (DNA): TGTGCCAGCAGTTTCTCCTACGAGCAGTACTTC. Translation: CASSFSYEQYF.

The chain joins TRBV6-1 to TRBJ1-2; D is unresolved. The length of the CDR3 is 12 residues. V was clipped by 0 bases and J by 7 bases, with 6 bases between them. Germline CDR1 MNHNS, CDR2 SASEGT. The CDR3 DNA follows: TGTGCCAGCAGTGAAGCGGCCGGTGGCTACACCTTC. This sequence encodes CASSEAAGGYTF.

This clone showed up just a few times. This chain links TRBV11-2 with TRBJ2-1, with 8 bases identical to TRBD2. From germline, CDR1 is SGHAT and CDR2 FQNNGV. The CDR3 consists of 15 residues. The V segment lost 5 bases and the J segment 9 bases; nucleotides outside the gene matches: 12. CDR3 in amino acids: CASSLLSGSNTEQFF. The CDR3 DNA follows: TGTGCCAGCAGCCTCCTAAGCGGGAGTAATACTGAGCAGTTCTTC. Full variable domain (remainder filled in from reference TRBV11-2 and TRBJ2-1): EAGVAQSPRYKIIEKRQSVAFWCNPISGHATLYWYQQILGQGPKLLIQFQNNGVVDDSQLPKDRFSAERLKGVDSTLKIQPAKLEDSAVYLCASSLLSGSNTEQFFGPGTRLTVL.

The V call is TRBV10-3, the J call TRBJ2-5, with a weak D call TRBD1 (6 bases). Trimming removed 4 bases from V and 4 bases from J, with 10 bases in between. Germline V gene lookup returns CDR1 ENHRY and CDR2 SYGVKD. The CDR3 runs to 13 residues. The CDR3 DNA sequence: TGTGCCATCAGTGGACAGGACCGAGAGACCCAGTACTTC. Its translation: CAISGQDRETQYF.

The chain has TRBV5-1 and TRBJ2-7, with 8 bases that match TRBD2. Germline V gives CDR1 SGHRS, CDR2 YFSETQ. The CDR3 is made up of 14 amino acids. V shed 4 bases, J shed 3 bases, and the junction held 6 bases outside the gene matches. The CDR3 DNA sequence: TGCGCCAGCAGCCTAGCGGGCGTACGCTACGAGCAGTACTTC. Its protein is CASSLAGVRYEQYF.

The genes are TRBV7-6 and TRBJ2-7; TRBD2 might be the D (6 bases). The V end lost 5 bases, the J end lost 2 bases, and 16 bases lay between the germline ends. Germline-derived CDR1 and CDR2 are SGHVS and FNYEAQ. CDR3 size: 15 residues. CDR3 DNA sequence: TGTGCCAGCAGCCCCACTAGCCGAGGGACCTACGAGCAGTACTTC. It specifies CASSPTSRGTYEQYF. Supplemented by reference TRBV7-6 and TRBJ2-7, the full variable domain reads GAGVSQSPRYKVTKRGQDVALRCDPISGHVSLYWYRQALGQGPEFLTYFNYEAQQDKSGLPNDRFSAERPEGSISTLTIQRTEQRDSAMYRCASSPTSRGTYEQYFGPGTRLTVT.

The chain carries TRBV7-3 and TRBJ2-3, with D perhaps being TRBD1 or TRBD2 (5 bases each). The CDR3 totals 17 residues. Germline loops: CDR1 SGHTA, CDR2 FQGTGA. Trimming stripped 3 bases from V and 4 bases from J, with 20 bases between. The CDR3 region has the DNA TGTGCCAGCAGCTTGTCGGGCGGGCCCCGGGGCCCAGATACGCAGTATTTT. Amino acid sequence: CASSLSGGPRGPDTQYF.

As regards this clone: The sample carries other DNA sequences with the same CDR3. The chain's CDR3 is CASSGLAGANNEQFF. The CDR3 bases are TGCGCCAGCAGCGGTCTAGCGGGAGCTAATAATGAGCAGTTCTTC. The chain links TRBV5-1 to TRBJ2-1; TRBD2 matches 10 bases. The length of the CDR3 is 15 residues. The germline V gene encodes CDR1 SGHRS and CDR2 YFSETQ. Trimming removed 4 bases from V and 7 bases from J; junction bases left unmatched: 8.

V gene TRBV2 combines with J gene TRBJ1-2; 8 bases align to TRBD1. The length of the CDR3 is 15 residues. Trimming at V came to 5 bases and at J to 4 bases, leaving 9 bases not matched to a gene. The V gene's germline CDR1 is SNHLY and CDR2 FYNNEI. The DNA of the CDR3 is TGTGCCAGCAGTCAAGGACAGGGCGGAGGCTATGGCTACACCTTC. Its translation: CASSQGQGGGYGYTF.

Points on this clone: This may stem from a read error, because a much larger clone lies one nucleotide away. Other DNA sequences in this sample translate to the same CDR3. This chain connects TRBV28 to TRBJ2-7; D gene uncertain. V was cut by 3 bases and J by 3 bases, with 3 bases left in between. The CDR3 runs 11 residues. Germline assignment: CDR1 MDHEN and CDR2 SYDVKM. DNA of the CDR3: TGTGCCAGCAGTTTTTTCTACGAGCAGTACTTC. Translation: CASSFFYEQYF. The full variable domain, with the rest looked up from reference TRBV28 and TRBJ2-7, is DVKVTQSSRYLVKRTGEKVFLECVQDMDHENMFWYRQDPGLGLRLIYFSYDVKMKEKGDIPEGYSVSREKKERFSLILESASTNQTSMYLCASSFFYEQYFGPGTRLTVT.

This clone was recorded a few times. The chain links TRBV6-1 to TRBJ2-7; D assignment may be TRBD1 or TRBD2 (5 bases each). The CDR3 is 14 residues long. Per germline, CDR1 MNHNS and CDR2 SASEGT. Deletions cut 6 bases from V and 4 bases from J, with 16 bases between. DNA of the CDR3: TGTGCCAGCAGACCGGGACCCGGGGCTTACGAGCAGTACTTC. Its translation is CASRPGPGAYEQYF.